The rows below give T cell receptor beta chains drawn from one sample of a study of blood T cell repertoires in COVID-19. Sequencing used immunoSEQ multiplex PCR; TCRdb keeps in-frame clones, though not all of them. The sample lists about 69,000 clones; about 91% were seen once. Sequenced: peripheral blood. These TCRs come from a woman between 55 and 75 years old with active COVID-19. Both conserved end residues are part of each CDR3. A D gene is named only where the DNA matches it firmly. Only some rows state a clone size, as once, few, many or a class for expanded clones.

size: -
length: 16
V: TRBV19
D: -
J: TRBJ2-3
CDR3: CASSIRQNPTTDTQYF
DNA: TGTGCCAGTAGTATACGACAAAACCCCACAACAGATACGCAGTATTTT

size: -
length: 15
V: TRBV5-1
D: TRBD1
J: TRBJ2-5
CDR3: CASSFPDRGLRAQYF
DNA: TGCGCCAGCAGCTTCCCGGACAGGGGACTGAGGGCCCAGTACTTC

size: -
length: 14
V: TRBV19
D: TRBD1
J: TRBJ2-7
CDR3: CASSTGGSLYEQYF
DNA: TGTGCCAGTAGCACAGGGGGAAGCCTCTACGAGCAGTACTTC

size: -
length: 16
V: TRBV2
D: -
J: TRBJ2-6
CDR3: CASSLTGHSGANVLTF
DNA: TGTGCCAGCAGCCTGACAGGCCACTCTGGGGCCAACGTCCTGACTTTC

size: -
length: 16
V: TRBV7-8
D: -
J: TRBJ2-7
CDR3: CASSLVDSFLGYEQYF
DNA: TGTGCCAGCAGCTTAGTGGACAGCTTCTTGGGCTACGAGCAGTACTTC

size: -
length: 12
V: TRBV11-3
D: TRBD2
J: TRBJ2-5
CDR3: CASSGGEETQYF
DNA: TGTGCCAGCAGCGGGGGGGAAGAGACCCAGTACTTC

size: few
length: 17
V: TRBV4-1
D: TRBD2
J: TRBJ2-2
CDR3: CASSKMQAGGSTGELFF
DNA: TGCGCCAGCTCCAAAATGCAAGCGGGAGGGAGCACCGGGGAGCTGTTTTTT

size: -
length: 15
V: TRBV7-8
D: -
J: TRBJ2-2
CDR3: CASSPRGDDTGELFF
DNA: TGTGCCAGCAGCCCGCGAGGAGATGACACCGGGGAGCTGTTTTTT

size: -
length: 14
V: TRBV29-1
D: TRBD1
J: TRBJ2-1
CDR3: CSGTRGRSKDEQFF
DNA: TGCAGCGGCACCAGGGGGCGGTCTAAAGATGAGCAGTTCTTC

size: -
length: 12
V: TRBV5-6
D: -
J: TRBJ1-2
CDR3: CASSLLSEGYTF
DNA: TGTGCCAGCAGCCTCTTGAGTGAGGGCTACACCTTC

size: -
length: 14
V: TRBV2
D: -
J: TRBJ2-5
CDR3: CASKQSFGLLTQYF
DNA: TGTGCCAGCAAGCAAAGTTTTGGACTGCTGACCCAGTACTTC

size: -
length: 16
V: TRBV6-6
D: -
J: TRBJ2-3
CDR3: CASSSPGIIQPDTQYF
DNA: TGTGCCAGCAGTTCCCCCGGGATAATCCAGCCAGATACGCAGTATTTT

size: once
length: 16
V: TRBV11-2
D: TRBD2
J: TRBJ2-5
CDR3: CASSEKAGGLQETQYF
DNA: TGTGCCAGCAGCGAAAAAGCGGGGGGATTACAAGAGACCCAGTACTTC

size: -
length: 14
V: TRBV11-1
D: -
J: TRBJ2-7
CDR3: CASSPRGAEREQYF
DNA: TGTGCCAGCAGCCCCCGGGGGGCGGAACGTGAGCAGTACTTC

size: -
length: 13
V: TRBV6-4
D: -
J: TRBJ2-2
CDR3: CASKRVDTGELFF
DNA: TGTGCCAGCAAACGGGTGGACACCGGGGAGCTGTTTTTT

size: -
length: 15
V: TRBV27
D: TRBD1
J: TRBJ1-4
CDR3: CASSAPGGVGEKLFF
DNA: TGTGCCAGCAGTGCCCCAGGGGGAGTGGGTGAAAAACTGTTTTTT

size: -
length: 14
V: TRBV7-2
D: -
J: TRBJ2-5
CDR3: CASSLATRRETQYF
DNA: TGTGCCAGCAGCTTAGCGACTAGAAGAGAGACCCAGTACTTC

size: -
length: 17
V: TRBV5-1
D: -
J: TRBJ2-2
CDR3: CASSSSPLKRDTGELFF
DNA: TGCGCCAGCAGCTCATCTCCCTTAAAGCGAGACACCGGGGAGCTGTTTTTT

size: -
length: 15
V: TRBV28
D: -
J: TRBJ1-1
CDR3: CASSDPRGRNTEAFF
DNA: TGTGCCAGCAGTGACCCTCGGGGAAGAAACACTGAAGCTTTCTTT

size: -
length: 15
V: TRBV5-8
D: TRBD1
J: TRBJ1-1
CDR3: CASSHGTGVSIEAFF
DNA: TGTGCCAGCAGCCACGGGACAGGGGTGTCAATTGAAGCTTTCTTT

size: -
length: 14
V: TRBV5-6
D: TRBD1
J: TRBJ2-7
CDR3: CASRWGQGPYEQYF
DNA: TGTGCCAGCAGGTGGGGACAGGGGCCCTACGAGCAGTACTTC

size: -
length: 16
V: TRBV7-9
D: TRBD2
J: TRBJ2-2
CDR3: CASSSLAAGDTGELFF
DNA: TGTGCCAGCAGCTCGCTAGCGGCGGGTGACACCGGGGAGCTGTTTTTT

size: -
length: 15
V: TRBV19
D: TRBD2
J: TRBJ2-7
CDR3: CASSSGTSGTYEQYF
DNA: TGTGCCAGTAGTTCCGGGACTAGCGGGACCTACGAGCAGTACTTC

size: -
length: 13
V: TRBV30
D: TRBD2
J: TRBJ2-3
CDR3: CAWKKAGADTQYF
DNA: TGTGCCTGGAAAAAAGCGGGAGCAGATACGCAGTATTTT

size: -
length: 18
V: TRBV3-1/TRBV3-2
D: TRBD1
J: TRBJ2-2
CDR3: CASSQESSGQGLAGELFF
DNA: TGTGCCAGCAGCCAAGAGTCTTCGGGACAGGGGCTAGCCGGGGAGCTGTTTTTT

size: -
length: 18
V: TRBV30
D: TRBD1
J: TRBJ1-6
CDR3: CAWSAGQGVGSYNSPLHF
DNA: TGTGCCTGGAGTGCGGGACAGGGGGTTGGATCCTATAATTCACCCCTCCACTTT

size: -
length: 15
V: TRBV7-8
D: -
J: TRBJ2-7
CDR3: CASSSGGWSSYEQYF
DNA: TGTGCCAGCAGCTCCGGCGGGTGGAGCTCCTACGAGCAGTACTTC

size: -
length: 13
V: TRBV6-5
D: -
J: TRBJ2-4
CDR3: CASSGRAKNIQYF
DNA: TGTGCCAGCAGCGGGAGAGCCAAAAACATTCAGTACTTC

size: -
length: 13
V: TRBV6-6
D: -
J: TRBJ1-4
CDR3: CASLLSGGEKLFF
DNA: TGTGCCAGCCTCTTATCGGGGGGTGAAAAACTGTTTTTT

size: -
length: 13
V: TRBV2
D: TRBD1
J: TRBJ1-2
CDR3: CASRTQGASGYTF
DNA: TGTGCCAGCAGGACCCAGGGGGCGTCTGGCTACACCTTC

size: -
length: 15
V: TRBV28
D: -
J: TRBJ1-6
CDR3: CASSFYRRYNSPLHF
DNA: TGTGCCAGCAGTTTTTACAGGAGATATAATTCACCCCTCCACTTT

size: -
length: 13
V: TRBV27
D: -
J: TRBJ2-5
CDR3: CASSPSGQETQYF
DNA: TGTGCCAGCAGCCCCTCGGGGCAAGAGACCCAGTACTTC

size: -
length: 14
V: TRBV19
D: TRBD1
J: TRBJ1-3
CDR3: CASSRTGSGNTIYF
DNA: TGTGCCAGTAGTAGGACAGGGAGTGGAAACACCATATATTTT

size: -
length: 13
V: TRBV7-8
D: -
J: TRBJ2-2
CDR3: CASSLGGGGELFF
DNA: TGTGCCAGCAGCTTAGGAGGTGGCGGGGAGCTGTTTTTT